This record concerns one T cell receptor beta chain sequence. Its antigen is undetermined. This CDR3 comprises 13 residues. Looked up from germline, CDR1 is MNHEY and CDR2 is SVGAGI. Germline trimming cut 2 bases from V and 6 bases from J; bases unmatched to any gene: 2. Time point meaning: late sampling 161 to 241 days after vaccination in a few convalescent patients. These data are taken from a study of vaccination and CD4 T cells after COVID-19. Study overall: Nasal swab PCR detected SARS-CoV-2 in convalescent patients, who comprised 9 or 10 mild cases and one severe case. The study collected post-vaccine samples a median 72 days after dose two, with a range of 14 to 241. Study-level results: Data came from relatively few convalescent patients and lacked early post-infection timepoints. In convalescent patients, a median about 88% of post-vaccine SARS-CoV-2-reactive clones appeared only after vaccination.

MiXCR, run by TCRdb on the PCR reads, gives a single entry per CDR3 protein. The data contain about 36,000 distinct CDR3 sequences, 36% of them singletons. Sequencing was performed on CD4+ T cells from blood, taken about 7 months after SARS-CoV-2 vaccination. The V gene is TRBV6-5, the J gene TRBJ1-2; 8 bases align to TRBD1. This TCR was sampled from a human donor who had recovered from COVID-19. The CDR3 DNA follows: TGTGCCAGCAGTTACGGACAGGGAGATGGCTACACCTTC. It codes for CASSYGQGDGYTF.